This TCR beta chain is drawn from a study of siplizumab effects on memory and regulatory T cells. Study results and caveats: Sequences below about 10^-5 frequency were poorly captured, limiting mapping of alloreactive clones. Naive T cells were seemingly more diverse than memory cells, and major contributions to the alloresponse seemed to be made by them. Proliferating siplizumab-culture Tregs lacked confirmation of suppressive function. About 75-97% of proliferating CD4+ or CD8+ clones had no assignable naive or memory phenotype.

With respect to this clone: The antigen is not known.

The CDR3 is 15 residues long. Germline values: CDR1 SGHRS, CDR2 YFSETQ. V was shortened by 3 bases and J by 1 base, with 10 bases between the two germline ends. Libraries were prepared by immunoSEQ multiplex PCR; TCRdb keeps only in-frame clonotypes and omits some of them. The table lists 90,000 to 110,000 clones, about 91% of them singletons, with 0.75% in the top ten. Sequenced: Tregs sorted from blood. The chain joins TRBV5-1 to TRBJ2-2; TRBD2 is a possible D gene (5 bases). This sequence originates from a human donor in good health. CDR3 residues: CASSSDGKNTGELFF. For the CDR3, the DNA is TGCGCCAGCAGCTCCGACGGGAAGAACACCGGGGAGCTGTTTTTT.